This TCR beta chain was obtained from a study of cytomegalovirus exposure and HLA in healthy donors. The germline V gene encodes CDR1 SGHTA and CDR2 FQGNSA. The CDR3 extends over 13 amino acids. V dropped 6 bases and J dropped 3 bases, with 11 bases sitting between them. PCR amplification relied on 60 Vbeta primers (plus 13 Jbeta primers). Assay used: immunoSEQ multiplex PCR; TCRdb lists only in-frame clones, some missing. The sample records tens of thousands of clones, about 80% being singletons. Sequences were obtained from PBMCs. The clonotype was recovered from a man aged 45-65 years in good health and CMV-seropositive. The V call is TRBV7-2, the J call TRBJ1-2; no clear D gene. The CDR3 nucleotides read TGTGCCAGCAGACTCGGGTTGGACTATGGCTACACCTTC. This translates into CASRLGLDYGYTF.